This T cell receptor (beta chain) appears in the sequencing data of a study of early T cells in non-severe SARS-CoV-2 infection. The wider study: Alpha and beta chains were unpaired, from unsorted whole-blood bulk RNA.

To note about this clonotype: Its antigen remains unknown.

Study-level findings and limits: Using VDJdb, the matching emphasized anti-spike CD8 responses while missing private and CD4 specificities.

MiXCR was run by TCRdb on the 5' RACE reads, yielding one entry per CDR3 protein. The sample consists of under 100,000 distinct CDR3 sequences, approximately 11% of them appearing once. CDR3 length equals 15 residues. CDR1 and CDR2 (germline): MDHEN, SYDVKM. V was clipped by 2 bases and J by 7 bases, with 18 bases between them. The source material was whole blood. This receptor was identified in an adult who was a healthcare worker with PCR-confirmed SARS-CoV-2 infection or an uninfected control (not recorded which). This chain links TRBV28 with TRBJ2-7; D gene ambiguous. The CDR3 here is CASSLAGEGTREQYF. Here the CDR3 DNA reads TGTGCCAGCAGTTTAGCTGGGGAAGGAACGAGAGAGCAGTACTTC.